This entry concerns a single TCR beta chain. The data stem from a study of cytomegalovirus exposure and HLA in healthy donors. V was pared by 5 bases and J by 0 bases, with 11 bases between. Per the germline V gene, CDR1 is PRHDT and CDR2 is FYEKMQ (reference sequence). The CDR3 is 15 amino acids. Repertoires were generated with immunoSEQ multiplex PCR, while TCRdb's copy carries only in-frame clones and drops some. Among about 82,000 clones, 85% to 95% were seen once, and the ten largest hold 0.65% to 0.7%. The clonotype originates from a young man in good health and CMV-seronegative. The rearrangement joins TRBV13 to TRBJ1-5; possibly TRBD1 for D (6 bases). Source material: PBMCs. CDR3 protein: CASSMGHLSNQPQHF. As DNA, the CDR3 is TGTGCCAGCAGCATGGGACATCTTAGCAATCAGCCCCAGCATTTT.